This T cell receptor (beta chain) came from a study of CXCR3-negative and CXCR3-positive naive CD8 T cells. The libraries of TRB cDNA were prepared using 5' RACE with UMI labels. TCRdb reprocessed the 5' RACE reads; each CDR3 protein has one entry and no DNA is given. The specimen's table records 150,000 to 180,000 distinct CDR3 sequences. Study results and caveats: More hydrophobic TRB CDR3s occurred in CXCR3-positive than in CXCR3-negative naive cells.

In the case of this clonotype: No antigen is known for it.

Per the germline V gene, CDR1 is MDHEN and CDR2 is SYDVKM. CDR3 size: 16 residues. This TCR was recovered from a human donor in good health. Some clones in this sample may be carry-over from other donors' samples. V and J are TRBV28 and TRBJ2-7; TCRdb selects TRBD1, and the lack of DNA leaves this call unchecked. The sample was naive CXCR3+ CD8+ T cells from blood. Subset here: CD45RO-CCR7+CD27+CD95- naive CD8+ T cells expressing CXCR3 (TNR3+). The CDR3 here is CASSRGQGTSPYEQYF.